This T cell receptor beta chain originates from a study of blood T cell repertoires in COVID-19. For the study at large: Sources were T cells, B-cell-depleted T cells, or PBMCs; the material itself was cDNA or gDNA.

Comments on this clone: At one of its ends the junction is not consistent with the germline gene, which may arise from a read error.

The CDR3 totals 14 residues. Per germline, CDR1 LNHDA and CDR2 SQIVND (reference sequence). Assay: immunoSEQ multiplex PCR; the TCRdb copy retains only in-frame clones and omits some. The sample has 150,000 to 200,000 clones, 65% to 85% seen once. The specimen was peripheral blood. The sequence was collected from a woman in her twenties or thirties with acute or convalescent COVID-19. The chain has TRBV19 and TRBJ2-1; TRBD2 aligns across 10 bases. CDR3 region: CASSILAGESTSIF. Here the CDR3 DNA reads TGTGCCAGTAGTATTCTAGCGGGGGAGAGCACCTCGATCTTC. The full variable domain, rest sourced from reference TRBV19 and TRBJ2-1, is DGGITQSPKYLFRKEGQNVTLSCEQNLNHDAMYWYRQDPGQGLRLIYYSQIVNDFQKGDIAEGYSVSREKKESFPLTVTSAQKNPTAFYLCASSILAGESTSIFGPGTRLTVL.